These T cell receptor beta chains were read from a single sample in a study of shared clonotypes between healthy human individuals. Here immunoSEQ multiplex PCR was the method, and the copy in TCRdb shows in-frame clones only, minus some. The data contain over a million clones, approximately 96% of them singletons. Sequencing was done on a sample of naive CD4+ T cells sorted from blood. Source of these receptors: a man younger than 40 in good health. Both conserved end residues are part of each CDR3. The D gene is left open where the match is weak. Size values are once, few and many counts, or a class for expanded clones, and some rows have none.

clone size: .
D gene: TRBD2
V gene: TRBV5-1
J gene: TRBJ2-1
CDR3 DNA: TGCGCCAGCAGCTATGGACTAGCGGGAGAGGGGTACAATGAGCAGTTCTTC
CDR3 protein: CASSYGLAGEGYNEQFF

clone size: once
D gene: .
V gene: TRBV18
J gene: TRBJ1-4
CDR3 DNA: TGTGCCAGCTCACCTGGGAGGGCAGCGACAACTAATGAAAAACTGTTTTTT
CDR3 protein: CASSPGRAATTNEKLFF

clone size: .
D gene: TRBD2
V gene: TRBV18
J gene: TRBJ2-1
CDR3 DNA: TGTGCCAGCTCACCACTAGCGGGAGCCTCCGATGAGCAGTTCTTC
CDR3 protein: CASSPLAGASDEQFF

clone size: .
D gene: .
V gene: TRBV19
J gene: TRBJ2-1
CDR3 DNA: TGTGCCAGTAGTATGTCCGGGGCGAACCCTAATGAGCAGTTCTTC
CDR3 protein: CASSMSGANPNEQFF

clone size: .
D gene: TRBD1
V gene: TRBV27
J gene: TRBJ1-1
CDR3 DNA: TGTGCCAGCAGTGCCCGGACAGGGGGCTCATACACTGAAGCTTTCTTT
CDR3 protein: CASSARTGGSYTEAFF

clone size: .
D gene: TRBD2
V gene: TRBV9
J gene: TRBJ2-7
CDR3 DNA: TGTGCCAGCAGCGTAGGTGGAGGGACTAGTGTCTACGAGCAGTACTTC
CDR3 protein: CASSVGGGTSVYEQYF

clone size: once
D gene: TRBD1
V gene: TRBV6-6
J gene: TRBJ1-5
CDR3 DNA: TGTGCCAGCAGTTACCTTACACAGGGGTTAAGGAAGCCCCAGCATTTT
CDR3 protein: CASSYLTQGLRKPQHF

clone size: once
D gene: TRBD1
V gene: TRBV28
J gene: TRBJ1-1
CDR3 DNA: TGTGCCAGCACCGTTTGGGACAGGGAGGCTGAAGCTTTCTTT
CDR3 protein: CASTVWDREAEAFF

clone size: .
D gene: TRBD1
V gene: TRBV7-9
J gene: TRBJ1-1
CDR3 DNA: TGTGCCAGCAGTTTAGGGACAGGGGATGGGAAAGCTTTCTTT
CDR3 protein: CASSLGTGDGKAFF

clone size: .
D gene: .
V gene: TRBV5-1
J gene: TRBJ1-4
CDR3 DNA: TGCGCCAGCAGCTTGGGTAAGGGAAAGAATGAAAAACTGTTTTTT
CDR3 protein: CASSLGKGKNEKLFF

clone size: .
D gene: TRBD1
V gene: TRBV11-3
J gene: TRBJ2-2
CDR3 DNA: TGTGCCAGCAGCTTTGGACAGGGGAACACCGGGGAGCTGTTTTTT
CDR3 protein: CASSFGQGNTGELFF

clone size: .
D gene: TRBD2
V gene: TRBV27
J gene: TRBJ2-1
CDR3 DNA: TGTGCCAGCTATAAACCCGGACTAGCGGGGTACAATGAGCAGTTCTTC
CDR3 protein: CASYKPGLAGYNEQFF

clone size: .
D gene: .
V gene: TRBV18
J gene: TRBJ2-5
CDR3 DNA: TGTGCCAGCTCACCACCGTCGGAGTACCAAGAGACCCAGTACTTC
CDR3 protein: CASSPPSEYQETQYF

clone size: .
D gene: TRBD2
V gene: TRBV27
J gene: TRBJ2-2
CDR3 DNA: TGTGCCAGCACTAGCGGGAGGATCACCGGGGAGCTGTTTTTT
CDR3 protein: CASTSGRITGELFF

clone size: .
D gene: TRBD2
V gene: TRBV18
J gene: TRBJ2-1
CDR3 DNA: TGTGCCAGCTCACTTCTAGCGGGAGACCATGAGCAGTTCTTC
CDR3 protein: CASSLLAGDHEQFF

clone size: .
D gene: .
V gene: TRBV7-2
J gene: TRBJ2-4
CDR3 DNA: TGTGCCAGCAGGGGGAATGGGGGGAACATTCAGTACTTC
CDR3 protein: CASRGNGGNIQYF

clone size: once
D gene: TRBD2
V gene: TRBV28
J gene: TRBJ2-1
CDR3 DNA: TGTGCCAGCAACACTAAGCGGGACTCCTACAATGAGCAGTTCTTC
CDR3 protein: CASNTKRDSYNEQFF

clone size: .
D gene: .
V gene: TRBV5-1
J gene: TRBJ2-5
CDR3 DNA: TGCGCCAGCAGCCTTAGAGGGGGGCAAGAGACCCAGTACTTC
CDR3 protein: CASSLRGGQETQYF

clone size: .
D gene: TRBD2
V gene: TRBV9
J gene: TRBJ2-3
CDR3 DNA: TGTGCCAGCAGCCCCCGTACCGGGACTAGCTCCACAGATACGCAGTATTTT
CDR3 protein: CASSPRTGTSSTDTQYF

clone size: .
D gene: .
V gene: TRBV5-1
J gene: TRBJ2-3
CDR3 DNA: TGCGCCAGCAGCTTGGCTGGGGTTGTGACAGATACGCAGTATTTT
CDR3 protein: CASSLAGVVTDTQYF

clone size: .
D gene: .
V gene: TRBV10-3
J gene: TRBJ1-2
CDR3 DNA: TGTGCCATCAAATCCGCGCCACAGCTAAACTATGGCTACACCTTC
CDR3 protein: CAIKSAPQLNYGYTF

clone size: .
D gene: TRBD2
V gene: TRBV28
J gene: TRBJ2-1
CDR3 DNA: TGTGCCAGCAGTCCCCCAAGGCGGGAGGGCCTGTACAATGAGCAGTTCTTC
CDR3 protein: CASSPPRREGLYNEQFF

clone size: .
D gene: .
V gene: TRBV28
J gene: TRBJ2-7
CDR3 DNA: TGTGCCAGCAGTTTATCCGGGACTCGTTACGAGCAGTACTTC
CDR3 protein: CASSLSGTRYEQYF

clone size: .
D gene: .
V gene: TRBV5-5
J gene: TRBJ1-2
CDR3 DNA: TGTGCCAGCAGCTTGGGCAGTAGTGGTGGAGGGTATTCCTATGGCTACACCTTC
CDR3 protein: CASSLGSSGGGYSYGYTF

clone size: .
D gene: .
V gene: TRBV5-1
J gene: TRBJ2-5
CDR3 DNA: TGCGCCAGCAGCGTCGAGGCGGTCGGTGAGACCCAGTACTTC
CDR3 protein: CASSVEAVGETQYF

clone size: .
D gene: TRBD1
V gene: TRBV6-4
J gene: TRBJ1-4
CDR3 DNA: TGTGCCAGCAGTGAAACGACAGGGGGCCTTTGGACTAATGAAAAACTGTTTTTT
CDR3 protein: CASSETTGGLWTNEKLFF

clone size: .
D gene: TRBD2
V gene: TRBV4-1
J gene: TRBJ2-1
CDR3 DNA: TGCGCCAGCAGCCAGGAACGTAGACTAGCGGGAACGATTGAGCAGTTCTTC
CDR3 protein: CASSQERRLAGTIEQFF

clone size: .
D gene: .
V gene: TRBV27
J gene: TRBJ2-1
CDR3 DNA: TGTGCCAGCAGTTCCAGGGGAAGGGACCACAATGAGCAGTTCTTC
CDR3 protein: CASSSRGRDHNEQFF

clone size: .
D gene: .
V gene: TRBV5-6
J gene: TRBJ1-1
CDR3 DNA: TGTGCCAGCAGTCAGCTGGGGTCAGAGAGCATTGAAGCTTTCTTT
CDR3 protein: CASSQLGSESIEAFF

clone size: .
D gene: TRBD2
V gene: TRBV7-6
J gene: TRBJ2-7
CDR3 DNA: TGTGCCAGCAGCTTAGGTGGGACTAGCGGTTCCTACGAGCAGTACTTC
CDR3 protein: CASSLGGTSGSYEQYF

clone size: .
D gene: TRBD2
V gene: TRBV19
J gene: TRBJ2-1
CDR3 DNA: TGTGCCAGTAAGGTGTCTAGCGGGATCGATGAGCAGTTCTTC
CDR3 protein: CASKVSSGIDEQFF

clone size: .
D gene: .
V gene: TRBV7-6
J gene: TRBJ2-2
CDR3 DNA: TGTGCCAGCAGCCCCGTGGGAGGGGGAATCGGGGAGCTGTTTTTT
CDR3 protein: CASSPVGGGIGELFF

clone size: .
D gene: TRBD2
V gene: TRBV4-2
J gene: TRBJ2-2
CDR3 DNA: TGTGCCAGCAGCCAAGAGGGCGGGAGACACACCGGGGAGCTGTTTTTT
CDR3 protein: CASSQEGGRHTGELFF

clone size: .
D gene: .
V gene: TRBV28
J gene: TRBJ1-4
CDR3 DNA: TGTGCCAGCAGTTCCGCCTGGGAACTGTTTTTT
CDR3 protein: CASSSAWELFF

clone size: .
D gene: TRBD2
V gene: TRBV14
J gene: TRBJ2-1
CDR3 DNA: TGTGCCAGCAGCCAAGTAATTCCGGGACTAGGTCGGTTGGAAAATGAGCAGTTCTTC
CDR3 protein: CASSQVIPGLGRLENEQFF

clone size: .
D gene: TRBD2
V gene: TRBV2
J gene: TRBJ2-7
CDR3 DNA: TGTGCCAGCAGTGACAGCGGGGGGGTCTTGTACTTC
CDR3 protein: CASSDSGGVLYF

clone size: .
D gene: TRBD1
V gene: TRBV6-5
J gene: TRBJ2-7
CDR3 DNA: TGTGCCAGCAAGTCGACAGGGGGGAACTACGAGCAGTACTTC
CDR3 protein: CASKSTGGNYEQYF